A single sample gave rise to the 12 T cell receptor beta chains below, sequenced in a study of T cells in Graves' hyperthyroidism and ophthalmopathy. The CDR3 regions of TCR beta were amplified from RNA transcripts. The TCR CDR3 was amplified in a first-round RT-PCR using the HTBI primer set. From the multiplex PCR reads, TCRdb called clonotypes with MiXCR, one entry per CDR3 protein. In the table there are 640,000 or so distinct CDR3 sequences, around 14% of which are singletons. The sample comprised blood. Source of these receptors: a young woman with Graves' ophthalmopathy.

This clonotype was found many times. This sequence joins TRBV3-1 and TRBJ2-7, with D hard to call. The ends were cut back, 3 bases at V and 2 bases at J, with 11 bases in the middle. CDR3 length equals 14 residues. In germline, CDR1 is LGHDT, CDR2 YNNKEL (reference sequence). The DNA for the CDR3 is TGTGCCAGCAGCCATTTTTTCAGCCCCTACGAGCAGTACTTC. Translated: CASSHFFSPYEQYF.

This clonotype was counted many times. The chain links TRBV28 to TRBJ1-2; 7 bases agree with TRBD1. V was pared by 5 bases and J by 6 bases, with 12 bases of the junction left unmatched. Germline CDR1 and CDR2: MDHEN and SYDVKM. This CDR3 spans 15 amino acids. CDR3 sequence (DNA): TGTGCCAGCAGTCACCGCCGTCAGGGGGTCCATGGCTACACCTTC. This sequence encodes CASSHRRQGVHGYTF.

The chain couples TRBV20-1 to TRBJ2-2; 8 nucleotides agree with TRBD2. CDR3 length equals 16 residues. CDR1 DFQATT and CDR2 SNEGSKA come from the germline V gene (reference sequence). The V gene end was trimmed by 2 bases and the J gene end by 0 bases; junction bases not matched to a gene: 5. The CDR3 protein is CSARITSGPNTGELFF. The CDR3 nucleotides are TGCAGTGCTAGAATTACTAGCGGCCCGAACACCGGGGAGCTGTTTTTT.

This clonotype has a count of ten or more. V is TRBV18 and J is TRBJ2-1; the D is unclear. Germline V gene lookup returns CDR1 KGHSH and CDR2 LQKENI. This CDR3 contains 17 residues. V lost 2 bases and J 0 bases, leaving 14 bases between the germline ends. As DNA, the CDR3 is TGTGCCAGCTCACCAGCCGTGGGTGGAAGCTCCTACAATGAGCAGTTCTTC. It yields the protein CASSPAVGGSSYNEQFF. Together with reference TRBV18 and TRBJ2-1, the CDR3 gives the full variable domain: NAGVMQNPRHLVRRRGQEARLRCSPMKGHSHVYWYRQLPEEGLKFMVYLQKENIIDESGMPKERFSAEFPKEGPSILRIQQVVRGDSAAYFCASSPAVGGSSYNEQFFGPGTRLTVL.

Turning to this clonotype: No conserved phenylalanine or tryptophan is present at the end of the CDR3, so a read error is the likely explanation. V and J are TRBV25-1 and TRBJ2-2; D uncertain. This CDR3 contains 18 residues. Per germline, CDR1 MGHDK and CDR2 SYGVNS. Trimming removed 4 bases from V and 2 bases from J, with 20 bases in between. The CDR3 DNA sequence: TGTGCCAGCAGTGCCGGCGGCGACCCCATAGTTAACACCGGGGAGCTGTTTTCT. Protein sequence: CASSAGGDPIVNTGELFS.

The table lists this clonotype with a few counts. The chain has TRBV5-4 and TRBJ2-2, with 14 bases fitting TRBD2. This CDR3 has 16 amino acids. Germline assignment: CDR1 SGHNT and CDR2 YYREEE (reference sequence). Trimming took 0 bases from V and 6 from J; bases not matched to a gene: 1. The chain's CDR3 is CASSLGGLAGAGELFF. As DNA, the CDR3 is TGTGCCAGCAGCTTGGGGGGACTAGCGGGAGCCGGGGAGCTGTTTTTT. Drawing the rest from reference TRBV5-4 and TRBJ2-2, the complete variable domain is ETGVTQSPTHLIKTRGQQVTLRCSSQSGHNTVSWYQQALGQGPQFIFQYYREEENGRGNFPPRFSGLQFPNYSSELNVNALELDDSALYLCASSLGGLAGAGELFFGEGSRLTVL.

In its sample, this clonotype was seen a few times. The chain uses TRBV7-3 and TRBJ2-2; a weak D match, TRBD2 (5 bases). This CDR3 has 14 amino acids. The germline CDR1 and CDR2 sequences are SGHTA and FQGTGA. The V gene lost 2 bases and the J gene lost 7 bases, with 11 bases spanning the gap. The CDR3 spells CASSLSGGGGELFF. CDR3 sequence (DNA): TGTGCCAGCAGCTTATCTGGAGGCGGCGGGGAGCTGTTTTTT.

This clonotype was recorded many times. J is TRBJ1-2 and V is TRBV11-1; TRBD1 is a possible D gene (5 bases). With 0 bases removed from V and 4 bases from J, the gap between germline ends came to 12 bases. The CDR3 runs 15 residues. Per the germline V gene, CDR1 is SGHAT and CDR2 is FQDESV (reference sequence). CDR3 nucleotide sequence: TGTGCCAGCAGCTTAGCGCCGGGACCGAGCTATGGCTACACCTTC. It encodes CASSLAPGPSYGYTF.

This clonotype was counted many times. For the CDR3, the DNA is TGTGCCAGCAGCCCCAGGGTAGATACGCAGTATTTT. It yields the protein CASSPRVDTQYF. The chain links TRBV7-9 to TRBJ2-3, with D maybe TRBD1 (5 bases). V was cut by 5 bases and J by 5 bases, with 8 bases left in between. Germline CDR1 SEHNR, CDR2 FQNEAQ (reference sequence). This CDR3 has 12 residues.

The rearrangement uses TRBV28 and TRBJ2-2; TRBD1 aligns across 10 bases. V lost 0 bases, J lost 0 bases, and 4 bases stayed unmatched. This CDR3 has 18 residues. Germline CDR1 MDHEN, CDR2 SYDVKM. CDR3 loop: CASSLWGDRGTNTGELFF. CDR3 in DNA: TGTGCCAGCAGTTTATGGGGGGACAGGGGAACGAACACCGGGGAGCTGTTTTTT.

V is TRBV20-1 and J is TRBJ2-1, with 16 bases matching TRBD2. From germline, CDR1 is DFQATT and CDR2 SNEGSKA (reference sequence). V shed 6 bases and J 9 bases; nucleotides not matched to a gene: 8. The CDR3 runs 15 residues. For the CDR3, the DNA is TGCAGTGCCCTGGGGACTAGCGGGAGGGCCCGTGAGCAGTTCTTC. Its protein is CSALGTSGRAREQFF.

In its sample, this clonotype was seen many times. This chain connects TRBV6-2 or TRBV6-3 to TRBJ2-5; TRBD1 matches 8 bases. Germline values: CDR1 MNHEY, CDR2 SVGEGT. J gave up 1 base and V 5 bases, and 3 bases lay outside the gene matches. This CDR3 is built from 14 residues. CDR3 region: CASSQQGGQETQYF. CDR3 nucleotides: TGTGCCAGCAGTCAACAGGGGGGCCAAGAGACCCAGTACTTC.